Listed here are 7 T cell receptor beta chains from one sample, sequenced in a study of T cell responses to AZD1222 COVID-19 vaccine. Repertoires were generated with immunoSEQ multiplex PCR, while TCRdb's copy carries only in-frame clones and drops some. The table lists 95,000 to 150,000 clones, around 93% of them singletons. The starting material was peripheral blood, obtained on day 0 of AZD1222 vaccination. Receptors were obtained from an adult in good health.

The genes are TRBV12-1 and TRBJ2-2; no check of the table's D call, TRBD2, against the DNA was made. TRBV12-1 is a recognized pseudogene. This CDR3 is built from 20 residues. In nucleotides, the CDR3 is TGTGCCAGCAGCTTTTTGGCGACTAGCGGGAGGAGGTCGAACACCGGGGAGCTGTTTTTT. Amino acid sequence: CASSFLATSGRRSNTGELFF.

The J gene is TRBJ1-2, the V gene TRBV9; TRBD1 agrees at 7 bases. Germline CDR1 reads SGDLS; CDR2 reads YYNGEE. Trimming at V came to 5 bases and at J to 3 bases, leaving 7 bases not matched to a gene. CDR3 length: 14 residues. The CDR3 is CASRSQGDYYGYTF. The CDR3 nucleotides are TGTGCCAGCAGGAGTCAGGGGGACTACTATGGCTACACCTTC.

The V and J genes are TRBV3-1 (or the pseudogene TRBV3-2) and TRBJ1-6, with 7 nucleotides matching TRBD1. Germline values: CDR1 LGHDT, CDR2 YNNKEL (reference sequence). This CDR3 comprises 15 residues. The V and J ends lost 3 bases and 6 bases, in that order; junction bases with no gene match: 5. The chain's CDR3 is CASSHLDRVNSPLHF. The CDR3 DNA reads TGTGCCAGCAGCCACCTAGACAGGGTTAATTCACCCCTCCACTTT.

The chain joins TRBV19 to TRBJ1-2; 7 nucleotides align to TRBD1. CDR1 is LNHDA and CDR2 is SQIVND in the germline V gene (reference sequence). This CDR3 region has 13 residues. V dropped 10 bases and J dropped 4; count of bases not matched to a gene: 9. The CDR3 sequence is CATLSQGGYGYTF. The CDR3 DNA reads as TGTGCCACCCTGAGCCAGGGGGGCTATGGCTACACCTTC.

The rearrangement joins TRBV4-3 to TRBJ1-1; 7 bases are shared with TRBD1. Germline values: CDR1 LGHNA, CDR2 YSLEER. Trimming took 3 bases from V and 2 from J; bases not matched to a gene: 6. The CDR3 is 15 amino acids. The CDR3 loop is CASSQGTDFNTEAFF. The CDR3 DNA is TGCGCCAGCAGCCAGGGGACAGACTTTAACACTGAAGCTTTCTTT.

The chain has TRBV4-3 and TRBJ2-1, with D perhaps TRBD1 (7 bases). CDR3 length: 16 residues. CDR1 and CDR2 (germline): LGHNA, YSLEER. Trimming cost V 4 bases and J 7 bases, with 20 bases left between them. The CDR3 nucleotides read TGCGCCAGCAGCCCGTGGGACTCCTCAGGGGGTAATGAGCAGTTCTTC. It codes for CASSPWDSSGGNEQFF.

J is TRBJ2-6 and V is TRBV6-4; D unresolved. CDR1 is MRHNA and CDR2 is SNTAGT in the germline V gene. The length of the CDR3 is 16 residues. Deletions cut 0 bases from V and 4 bases from J, with 10 bases between. CDR3 coding DNA: TGTGCCAGCAGTGACTCAGCCAATCCCGGGGCCAACGTCCTGACTTTC. Translating gives CASSDSANPGANVLTF.